Each of the 25 T cell receptor beta chains below was sequenced from the same sample in a study of T cells in Graves' hyperthyroidism and ophthalmopathy. There were TCR beta CDR3 regions amplified from RNA transcripts. The HTBI primer set drove a first-round RT-PCR of the TCR CDR3. TCRdb used MiXCR to reprocess the multiplex PCR reads, holding one entry per CDR3 protein. The sample has about 640,000 distinct CDR3 sequences, less than 25% seen once. Source material: blood. The source is a man aged 30-40 years with Graves' ophthalmopathy.

This chain joins TRBV7-2 and TRBJ2-7; D gene unclear. This CDR3 spans 15 amino acids. Trimming left V 5 bases short and J 4 bases short, with 18 bases between. Germline-derived CDR1 and CDR2 are SGHTA and FQGNSA. The CDR3 DNA follows: TGTGCCAGCAGCCTTGCTAGTGGTTTCGTTTACGAGCAGTACTTC. It codes for CASSLASGFVYEQYF.

At least ten counts were recorded for this clonotype. V is TRBV7-9 and J is TRBJ1-4; 9 bases line up with TRBD1. Germline V CDR1 and CDR2: SEHNR, FQNEAQ (reference sequence). This CDR3 is built from 15 residues. V dropped 4 bases and J dropped 8; count of bases not matched to a gene: 8. The CDR3 region has the DNA TGTGCCAGCAGCTCACCGGGACAGGGAAGGGAAAAACTGTTTTTT. This gives the protein CASSSPGQGREKLFF.

This clonotype was counted many times. V is TRBV12-3 or TRBV12-4 and J is TRBJ2-7, with D possibly matching TRBD1 (5 bases). The V end lost 3 bases, the J end lost 3 bases, and 18 bases lay between the germline ends. The CDR3 is 16 amino acids. The CDR3: CASSFGSIGVHYEQYF. In DNA, the CDR3 is TGTGCCAGCAGTTTCGGAAGTATAGGGGTCCACTACGAGCAGTACTTC.

This clonotype was observed many times. The gene calls are TRBV5-1 and TRBJ2-2; weak D call: TRBD1 (6 bases). In germline, CDR1 is SGHRS, CDR2 YFSETQ. CDR3 length: 16 amino acids. Trimming removed 0 bases at V and 4 bases at J, with 13 bases between. Here the CDR3 DNA reads TGCGCCAGCAGCTTGGAACAGGGTGAAGGCACCGGGGAGCTGTTTTTT. Amino acids: CASSLEQGEGTGELFF.

The V and J genes are TRBV6-9 and TRBJ2-6, with 8 bases fitting TRBD1. V shed 3 bases and J 1 base; nucleotides not matched to a gene: 8. From germline, CDR1 is MNHGY and CDR2 SVAAGI. The CDR3 spans 18 residues. This CDR3 is CASSYFGTGGSGANVLTF. CDR3 nucleotide sequence: TGTGCCAGCAGTTACTTCGGGACAGGAGGATCTGGGGCCAACGTCCTGACTTTC.

This clonotype occurred a few times. The chain combines TRBV28 with TRBJ1-2, with D unresolved. The CDR3 runs 14 residues. Deletions cut 6 bases from V and 4 bases from J, with 15 bases between. Germline V CDR1 and CDR2: MDHEN, SYDVKM. The chain's CDR3 is CASRRGPSGYGYTF. CDR3 nucleotides: TGTGCCAGCAGGCGCGGGCCCTCGGGCTATGGCTACACCTTC.

The table lists this clonotype with many counts. The chain links TRBV6-6 to TRBJ2-3, with D uncertain. Germline CDR1 is MNHNY and CDR2 is SVGAGI (reference sequence). V was clipped by 0 bases and J by 1 base, with 5 bases between them. This CDR3 spans 14 amino acids. DNA of the CDR3: TGTGCCAGCAGTTACTCGACCCGCACAGATACGCAGTATTTT. This gives the protein CASSYSTRTDTQYF.

A note on this clonotype: Given a much more abundant clone one base away, this may be a read error. The rearrangement uses TRBV28 and TRBJ1-2; D not resolved. V dropped 10 bases and J dropped 4 bases, with 19 bases sitting between them. CDR1 and CDR2 (germline): MDHEN, SYDVKM. The CDR3 loop spans 14 amino acids. Here the CDR3 DNA reads TGTGCCAACAGAACCGGGTCCCGGGGCTATGGCTACACCTTC. Residues: CANRTGSRGYGYTF.

The rearrangement uses TRBV11-2 and TRBJ1-3; D is perhaps TRBD1 (5 bases). V lost 3 bases to trimming and J lost 0 bases, with 9 bases between them. The germline V gene has CDR1 SGHAT and CDR2 FQNNGV. This CDR3 has 15 amino acids. DNA for the CDR3: TGTGCCAGCAGCTTGACAGAACACTCTGGAAACACCATATATTTT. Amino acid sequence: CASSLTEHSGNTIYF. Filled out from reference TRBV11-2 and TRBJ1-3, the complete variable domain reads EAGVAQSPRYKIIEKRQSVAFWCNPISGHATLYWYQQILGQGPKLLIQFQNNGVVDDSQLPKDRFSAERLKGVDSTLKIQPAKLEDSAVYLCASSLTEHSGNTIYFGEGSWLTVV.

The rearrangement uses TRBV3-1 and TRBJ1-6, with D uncertain. Trimming took 1 base from V and 3 from J, leaving 13 bases between them. Germline loops: CDR1 LGHDT, CDR2 YNNKEL (reference sequence). The length of the CDR3 is 17 residues. The CDR3: CASSQGIREGYNSPLHF. CDR3 coding DNA: TGTGCCAGCAGCCAAGGGATTCGGGAGGGCTATAATTCACCCCTCCACTTT.

Ten or more counts support this clonotype. This chain connects TRBV12-3 or TRBV12-4 to TRBJ1-2; tentatively, D is TRBD1 (5 bases). This CDR3 is 16 amino acids long. The germline V and J ends were trimmed by 2 bases and 0 bases, with 13 bases remaining between them. CDR3: CASSLPGREANYGYTF. The DNA for the CDR3 is TGTGCCAGCAGTTTACCGGGACGGGAAGCTAACTATGGCTACACCTTC.

This clonotype was counted many times. The chain couples TRBV28 to TRBJ2-1; a weak D match, TRBD1 (5 bases). Germline lookup yields CDR1 MDHEN and CDR2 SYDVKM. The CDR3 contains 15 residues. The V end lost 1 base, the J end lost 8 bases, and 15 bases lay between the germline ends. The CDR3 coding sequence is TGTGCCAGCAGTTTATACGGCGGCAGGGTGCATGAGCAGTTCTTC. Translating gives CASSLYGGRVHEQFF.

The chain has TRBV10-3 and TRBJ2-7, with D tentatively TRBD2 (5 bases). The CDR3 length is 13 residues. From germline, CDR1 is ENHRY and CDR2 SYGVKD. V lost 3 bases to trimming and J lost 3 bases, with 9 bases between them. The CDR3 protein is CAISEEGYYEQYF. In DNA, the CDR3 is TGTGCCATCAGTGAAGAGGGTTACTACGAGCAGTACTTC.

With respect to this clonotype: This clone may be a read error of a much larger clone one base away. The J gene is TRBJ1-1, the V gene TRBV13; D is ambiguous. The CDR3 spans 15 residues. From germline, CDR1 is PRHDT and CDR2 FYEKMQ (reference sequence). CDR3 DNA sequence: TGTGCCAGCAGCCCAGGCAACGTGATGAACACTGAAACTTTCTTT. This gives the protein CASSPGNVMNTETFF.

This clonotype was observed a handful of times. The CDR3 bases are TGTGCCAGCAGCTTGGGCCCTAGCGGGAGATACAATGAGCAGTTCTTC. Its protein product is CASSLGPSGRYNEQFF. The rearrangement links TRBV5-5 to TRBJ2-1; 10 bases map to TRBD2. Trimming at V came to 0 bases and at J to 4 bases, leaving 4 bases not matched to a gene. The CDR3 runs to 16 residues. In germline, CDR1 is SGHKS, CDR2 YYEKEE (reference sequence). Based on the CDR3 plus reference TRBV5-5 and TRBJ2-1, the full variable domain is DAGVTQSPTHLIKTRGQQVTLRCSPISGHKSVSWYQQVLGQGPQFIFQYYEKEERGRGNFPDRFSARQFPNYSSELNVNALLLGDSALYLCASSLGPSGRYNEQFFGPGTRLTVL.

This clonotype was seen only a few times. The chain is built from TRBV27 and TRBJ2-1; TRBD2 matches 10 bases. CDR1 is MNHEY, CDR2 SMNVEV, per germline (reference sequence). V lost 5 bases and J lost 10; bases outside the gene matches: 2. CDR3 size: 12 residues. CDR3 nucleotide sequence: TGTGCCAGCAGTGGGACTAGCGTCGAGCAGTTCTTC. Translation gives CASSGTSVEQFF.

CDR3 nucleotides: TGTGCCAGCGGGGTGAACAATGAGCAGTTCTTC. Its translation: CASGVNNEQFF. The chain employs TRBV27 and TRBJ2-1; D gene uncertain. V dropped 8 bases and J dropped 5 bases, with 7 bases sitting between them. From germline, CDR1 is MNHEY and CDR2 SMNVEV (reference sequence). The CDR3 has 11 amino acids.

This clonotype was detected ten times or more. The CDR3 loop is CASSNGQGSRSGYTF. The CDR3 DNA sequence: TGTGCCAGTAGTAACGGACAGGGGAGTAGAAGTGGCTACACCTTC. The chain couples TRBV19 to TRBJ1-2, with 9 positions matching TRBD1. The CDR3 runs 15 residues. The V and J ends lost 4 bases and 7 bases, in that order; junction bases with no gene match: 10. Germline V gene data show CDR1 as LNHDA and CDR2 as SQIVND (reference sequence).

This clonotype was seen a few times. CDR3 sequence: CASSFLAGLFF. The CDR3 DNA sequence: TGTGCCAGCAGCTTTTTGGCGGGTCTGTTCTTC. V usage is TRBV11-2 and J usage is TRBJ2-1; D is perhaps TRBD2 (5 bases). The CDR3 has 11 amino acids. Germline CDR1 reads SGHAT; CDR2 reads FQNNGV. V was cut by 3 bases and J by 15 bases, with 12 bases left in between. The entire variable domain, with the rest obtained from reference TRBV11-2 and TRBJ2-1, is as follows: EAGVAQSPRYKIIEKRQSVAFWCNPISGHATLYWYQQILGQGPKLLIQFQNNGVVDDSQLPKDRFSAERLKGVDSTLKIQPAKLEDSAVYLCASSFLAGLFFGPGTRLTVL.

This clonotype was counted between two and nine times. The rearrangement joins TRBV6-2 or TRBV6-3 to TRBJ2-3; 8 bases are shared with TRBD2. The V and J ends lost 5 bases and 4 bases, in that order; junction bases with no gene match: 8. Germline V lookup: CDR1 MNHEY, CDR2 SVGEGT. The CDR3 loop spans 15 amino acids. CDR3 residues: CASSLKPGGADTQYF. In DNA, the CDR3 is TGTGCCAGCAGTCTCAAGCCGGGAGGGGCAGATACGCAGTATTTT.

V gene TRBV5-4 combines with J gene TRBJ2-3; D uncertain. Trimming took off 2 bases at V and 6 bases at J, with 16 bases between the two ends. The CDR3 length is 15 residues. Germline values: CDR1 SGHNT, CDR2 YYREEE (reference sequence). The CDR3 reads CASSFGILKSDTQYF. CDR3 bases: TGTGCCAGCAGCTTCGGAATACTAAAGTCCGATACGCAGTATTTT.

This clonotype was counted a few times. The gene calls are TRBV30 and TRBJ1-3; tentatively, D is TRBD1 (5 bases). The CDR3 extends over 14 amino acids. V lost 2 bases and J lost 5, with 13 bases in between. CDR1 is GTSNPN, CDR2 SVGIG, per germline (reference sequence). The DNA of the CDR3 is TGTGCCTGGAGTTCGCAGGGTATTAGAAACACCATATATTTT. This translates into CAWSSQGIRNTIYF.

This clonotype was counted many times. The chain carries TRBV28 and TRBJ1-6; D gene ambiguous. The CDR3 consists of 14 residues. In germline, CDR1 is MDHEN, CDR2 SYDVKM. V gave up 5 bases and J gave up 9 bases, with 14 bases separating them. CDR3 sequence (DNA): TGTGCCAGCAGTGGGCCCATCGGCGGTTCACCCCTCCACTTT. This translates into CASSGPIGGSPLHF.

The chain joins TRBV20-1 to TRBJ2-1; 9 positions agree with TRBD2. The CDR3 sequence is 15 residues long. Germline-derived CDR1 and CDR2 are DFQATT and SNEGSKA (reference sequence). The trim removed 5 bases at V and 2 bases at J, leaving 7 bases unmatched. In DNA form, the CDR3 reads TGCAGTGCTCCCCTTAGCGGGAGACCCTACAATGAGCAGTTCTTC. Amino acids: CSAPLSGRPYNEQFF.

The chain joins TRBV6-1 to TRBJ2-3; D gene uncertain. V was clipped by 5 bases and J by 5 bases, with 29 bases between them. The CDR3 is 19 residues long. The V gene's germline CDR1 is MNHNS and CDR2 SASEGT. The CDR3 sequence: CASSYQGNREFLVQDTQYF. The CDR3, as DNA: TGTGCCAGCAGTTATCAAGGGAACCGTGAGTTTTTAGTGCAAGATACGCAGTATTTT.